A single sample is the source of the 25 T cell receptor beta chains below, sequenced in a study of CD8+ T cells in alopecia areata. Reverse transcribed after extraction, RNA yielded cDNA as the sequencing template. Generated by immunoSEQ multiplex PCR, the TCRdb table keeps only in-frame clones and is missing some. The repertoire holds 90,000 to 120,000 clones, with 84% as singletons. Treatment given: oral pan-JAK inhibitor, 5-10 mg twice daily. Sequencing used CD8+ T cells sorted from blood, obtained at week 24, from a patient treated with tofacitinib. The receptors shown here come from a human donor with alopecia areata.

This clone was counted only a few times. This sequence joins TRBV29-1 and TRBJ2-3, with 10 bases lining up with TRBD1. The J segment lost 5 bases and the V segment lost 8 bases, leaving 7 bases of the junction unmatched. From germline, CDR1 is SQVTM and CDR2 ANQGSEA. The CDR3 is 13 residues long. For the CDR3, the DNA is TGCAGCTTAACGACAGGGGGCAGAGATACGCAGTATTTT. It translates to CSLTTGGRDTQYF.

This chain joins TRBV5-6 and TRBJ2-5; 9 bases agree with TRBD1. This CDR3 has 14 residues. The V segment lost 3 bases and the J segment 2 bases; nucleotides outside the gene matches: 2. CDR1 is SGHDT and CDR2 is YYEEEE in the germline V gene. The CDR3 nucleotides read TGTGCCAGCAGCTGGGGGACAGGGCAAGAGACCCAGTACTTC. Its translation: CASSWGTGQETQYF.

The chain joins TRBV6-5 to TRBJ1-1; the D is unclear. The CDR3 covers 13 residues. CDR1 MNHEY and CDR2 SVGAGI come from the germline V gene. V gave up 5 bases and J gave up 5 bases, with 12 bases separating them. Here the CDR3 reads CASSVSGRTEAFF. CDR3 DNA: TGTGCCAGCAGTGTTAGTGGGAGGACTGAAGCTTTCTTT.

The chain combines TRBV2 with TRBJ2-5; D gene unclear. V was trimmed by 3 bases and J by 2 bases, leaving 16 bases between them. The CDR3 spans 16 residues. CDR1 SNHLY and CDR2 FYNNEI come from the germline V gene. The CDR3 loop is CASSDWKIDIQETQYF. In DNA, the CDR3 is TGTGCCAGCAGTGATTGGAAGATAGATATTCAAGAGACCCAGTACTTC.

This clone came up once. The rearrangement joins TRBV30 to TRBJ1-3; D may be TRBD1 (6 bases). The CDR3 contains 13 residues. Germline-derived CDR1 and CDR2 are GTSNPN and SVGIG (reference sequence). V lost 4 bases, J lost 1 base, and 8 bases lay in between. DNA of the CDR3: TGTGCCTGGATTACAGGGTCTGGAAACACCATATATTTT. Encoded protein: CAWITGSGNTIYF.

The chain joins TRBV2 to TRBJ2-7; 7 nucleotides match TRBD2. Germline V gives CDR1 SNHLY, CDR2 FYNNEI. The CDR3 runs to 13 residues. J gave up 4 bases and V 8 bases, and 8 bases lay outside the gene matches. The CDR3 sequence: CASQRDYLYEQYF. The CDR3 region has the DNA TGTGCCAGCCAAAGGGACTACTTATACGAGCAGTACTTC.

Only a few counts were recorded for this clone. The chain carries TRBV7-9 and TRBJ2-2; D is tentatively TRBD1 or TRBD2 (6 bases each). The CDR3 covers 16 residues. Per the germline V gene, CDR1 is SEHNR and CDR2 is FQNEAQ (reference sequence). V shed 2 bases and J shed 3 bases, with 13 bases lying between them. DNA of the CDR3: TGTGCCAGCAGCTTAACGGGGGCTCTGGACACCGGGGAGCTGTTTTTT. It specifies CASSLTGALDTGELFF.

The chain recombines TRBV9 with TRBJ2-1; the D gene is possibly TRBD2 (5 bases). Germline CDR1 reads SGDLS; CDR2 reads YYNGEE. There are 13 residues in the CDR3. Trimming took off 1 base at V and 10 bases at J, with 12 bases between the two ends. The CDR3 sequence is CASSVTGGLEQFF. CDR3 nucleotide sequence: TGTGCCAGCAGCGTAACGGGCGGGCTCGAGCAGTTCTTC. The full variable domain, its missing parts supplied by reference TRBV9 and TRBJ2-1, is DSGVTQTPKHLITATGQRVTLRCSPRSGDLSVYWYQQSLDQGLQFLIQYYNGEERAKGNILERFSAQQFPDLHSELNLSSLELGDSALYFCASSVTGGLEQFFGPGTRLTVL.

The chain couples TRBV11-3 to TRBJ2-3, with D possibly being TRBD1 (7 bases). V was cut by 5 bases and J by 2 bases, with 17 bases left in between. Germline CDR1 is SGHNT and CDR2 is YENEEA. The CDR3 has 16 residues. The CDR3 sequence is CASSPLGGTVTDTQYF. Written as DNA, the CDR3 is TGTGCCAGCAGCCCCCTAGGGGGGACAGTCACAGATACGCAGTATTTT.

Only a few counts were recorded for this clone. The gene calls are TRBV5-1 and TRBJ2-2, with 12 positions matching TRBD2. V was clipped by 6 bases and J by 4 bases; unmatched bases: 4. Germline V gene sequence: CDR1 SGHRS, CDR2 YFSETQ. The CDR3 runs 15 residues. The CDR3 spells CASTGGLAGTGELFF. DNA of the CDR3: TGCGCCAGCACCGGGGGACTAGCGGGCACCGGGGAGCTGTTTTTT.

This clone turned up a few times. The J gene is TRBJ2-1, the V gene TRBV19, with D perhaps TRBD1 (5 bases). The ends were cut back, 6 bases at V and 4 bases at J, with 10 bases in the middle. This CDR3 comprises 13 residues. The germline gives CDR1 LNHDA, CDR2 SQIVND (reference sequence). The CDR3 spells CASSRTPYNEQFF. The CDR3 bases are TGTGCCAGTAGCCGGACACCTTACAATGAGCAGTTCTTC. Filled out from reference TRBV19 and TRBJ2-1, the complete variable domain reads DGGITQSPKYLFRKEGQNVTLSCEQNLNHDAMYWYRQDPGQGLRLIYYSQIVNDFQKGDIAEGYSVSREKKESFPLTVTSAQKNPTAFYLCASSRTPYNEQFFGPGTRLTVL.

The V and J genes are TRBV13 and TRBJ2-3; D remains unclear. CDR1 is PRHDT and CDR2 is FYEKMQ in the germline V gene (reference sequence). CDR3 length: 12 residues. With 5 bases removed from V and 4 bases from J, the gap between germline ends came to 7 bases. The chain's CDR3 is CASSDGADTQYF. CDR3 sequence (DNA): TGTGCCAGCAGCGATGGGGCAGATACGCAGTATTTT.

The CDR3 loop is CASRATSGPQETQYF. DNA for the CDR3: TGCGCCAGCAGAGCGACTAGCGGTCCCCAAGAGACCCAGTACTTC. The rearrangement uses TRBV5-1 and TRBJ2-5, with 9 bases aligning to TRBD2. With V trimmed by 5 bases and J by 1 base, 6 bases remained unmatched. This CDR3 has 15 amino acids. The germline gives CDR1 SGHRS, CDR2 YFSETQ. The whole variable domain, filled in from reference TRBV5-1 and TRBJ2-5, reads KAGVTQTPRYLIKTRGQQVTLSCSPISGHRSVSWYQQTPGQGLQFLFEYFSETQRNKGNFPGRFSGRQFSNSRSEMNVSTLELGDSALYLCASRATSGPQETQYFGPGTRLLVL.

The chain is built from TRBV27 and TRBJ2-4; D possibly uses TRBD1 or TRBD2 (5 bases each). The germline gives CDR1 MNHEY, CDR2 SMNVEV (reference sequence). Trimming took off 2 bases at V and 3 bases at J, with 11 bases between the two ends. This CDR3 is built from 15 residues. CDR3 in DNA: TGTGCCAGCAGTTTAACTTGGGACGGCAAAAACATTCAGTACTTC. Amino acids: CASSLTWDGKNIQYF.

V gene TRBV5-1 combines with J gene TRBJ2-7; 7 positions match TRBD1. This CDR3 contains 15 residues. CDR1 is SGHRS, CDR2 YFSETQ, per germline. Trimming cost V 2 bases and J 1 base; bases outside gene matches: 6. The CDR3 nucleotides read TGCGCCAGCAGCTTAACCGGGACAGCATCCTACGAGCAGTACTTC. The encoded protein is CASSLTGTASYEQYF.

This clone was found a few times. J is TRBJ2-7 and V is TRBV7-9; TRBD1 aligns across 7 bases. V lost 9 bases and J lost 0; bases outside the gene matches: 8. From germline, CDR1 is SEHNR and CDR2 FQNEAQ (reference sequence). CDR3 length equals 14 residues. CDR3 loop: CASSTGLSSYEQYF. CDR3 nucleotide sequence: TGTGCCAGTTCGACAGGGTTATCCTCCTACGAGCAGTACTTC.

This clone has just one count. The V call is TRBV5-1, the J call TRBJ2-7; 8 nucleotides align to TRBD2. Germline V gene sequence: CDR1 SGHRS, CDR2 YFSETQ. The CDR3 runs 15 residues. V was clipped by 4 bases and J by 7 bases; unmatched bases: 13. The CDR3 reads CASSTSTGGRREQYF. CDR3 DNA sequence: TGCGCCAGCAGCACGTCAACGGGGGGGCGGCGGGAGCAGTACTTC. Together with reference TRBV5-1 and TRBJ2-7, the CDR3 gives the full variable domain: KAGVTQTPRYLIKTRGQQVTLSCSPISGHRSVSWYQQTPGQGLQFLFEYFSETQRNKGNFPGRFSGRQFSNSRSEMNVSTLELGDSALYLCASSTSTGGRREQYFGPGTRLTVT.

This clone was recorded only once. This sequence joins TRBV7-9 and TRBJ2-7; TRBD1 or TRBD2 may be the D gene (7 bases each). The CDR3 runs to 13 residues. V was pared by 5 bases and J by 3 bases, with 11 bases between. Germline CDR1 SEHNR, CDR2 FQNEAQ (reference sequence). The CDR3 sequence is CASSPRGGYEQYF. The CDR3 nucleotides read TGTGCCAGCAGCCCCAGGGGGGGCTACGAGCAGTACTTC.

The chain uses TRBV27 and TRBJ1-2; D might be TRBD1 (5 bases). V lost 7 bases and J 0 bases, leaving 15 bases between the germline ends. Germline-derived CDR1 and CDR2 are MNHEY and SMNVEV (reference sequence). This CDR3 has 15 amino acids. In DNA, the CDR3 is TGTGCCAGCACCCTTATGGCAGGGACTAACTATGGCTACACCTTC. It is translated as CASTLMAGTNYGYTF.

The gene calls are TRBV30 and TRBJ1-1, with D hard to call. Germline V CDR1 and CDR2: GTSNPN, SVGIG (reference sequence). The V and J ends lost 1 base and 1 base respectively, with 7 bases between them. The CDR3 consists of 13 residues. The CDR3 coding sequence is TGTGCCTGGAGTGATTACGGGAACACTGAAGCTTTCTTT. Translation: CAWSDYGNTEAFF.

The chain uses TRBV29-1 and TRBJ2-7; tentatively, D is TRBD1 or TRBD2 (5 bases each). V lost 5 bases, J lost 7 bases, and 30 bases lay in between. This CDR3 contains 17 residues. CDR1 and CDR2 from the germline V gene are SQVTM and ANQGSEA. CDR3 amino acids: CSVFPPNLRDPPREQYF. Written as DNA, the CDR3 is TGCAGCGTTTTTCCCCCGAACCTTAGGGACCCCCCTCGGGAGCAGTACTTC.

The chain couples TRBV5-1 to TRBJ2-3; D ambiguous. The V and J ends lost 2 bases and 0 bases respectively, with 13 bases between them. Per the germline V gene, CDR1 is SGHRS and CDR2 is YFSETQ. This CDR3 contains 16 residues. CDR3 nucleotides: TGCGCCAGCAGCTTCAAGGCCACGGTTAGCACAGATACGCAGTATTTT. Protein sequence: CASSFKATVSTDTQYF.

The chain carries TRBV4-1 and TRBJ2-1; the D is unclear. This CDR3 contains 15 residues. From germline, CDR1 is MGHRA and CDR2 YSYEKL. Trimming took 4 bases from V and 0 from J, leaving 10 bases between them. The DNA of the CDR3 is TGCGCCAGCAGCCGAGTTATCAGCTCCTACAATGAGCAGTTCTTC. It translates to CASSRVISSYNEQFF.

The genes are TRBV29-1 and TRBJ2-7; TRBD2 is a possible D gene (5 bases). V dropped 0 bases and J dropped 4 bases, with 10 bases sitting between them. The CDR3 is made up of 13 amino acids. The germline V gene has CDR1 SQVTM and CDR2 ANQGSEA. CDR3 bases: TGCAGCGTTGAAGATGGAGGCGAATACGAGCAGTACTTC. This translates into CSVEDGGEYEQYF.

V usage is TRBV6-5 and J usage is TRBJ2-7; 12 bases agree with TRBD2. CDR3 length: 15 amino acids. Germline V gives CDR1 MNHEY, CDR2 SVGAGI. The ends lost 6 bases at V and 5 bases at J; junction bases unmatched: 8. This CDR3 is CASSRLAGDVHEQYF. The CDR3 DNA follows: TGTGCCAGCAGCCGACTAGCGGGGGACGTCCACGAGCAGTACTTC.